This TCR beta chain is from a study of OX40 agonist ivuxolimab in advanced cancers. The wider study: Given to patients was ivuxolimab, an agonistic anti-OX40 (CD134) antibody. Earlier anti-PD-1, anti-PD-L1 or anti-CTLA-4 therapy was permitted; roughly 37% had received some. Study-level points and caveats: Averaged across samples, CD8+ T cells carried more expanded clones than CD4+ did.

The germline V gene encodes CDR1 SGHDT and CDR2 YYEEEE. The CDR3 has 15 residues. Trimming took 4 bases from V and 2 from J, leaving 12 bases between them. Remarks on this clone: As yet, its antigen is unknown.

Profiled with immunoSEQ multiplex PCR; TCRdb holds only in-frame clones, not every one. The data hold 60,000 to 70,000 clones, with 70% to 90% observed a single time. The chain employs TRBV5-6 and TRBJ1-4; possible D gene TRBD1, 5 bases. This receptor was identified in an adult with an advanced solid tumor such as melanoma, head and neck, liver or kidney cancer. The sample was CD4+ or CD8+ T cells sorted from blood, taken in a trial of the OX40 agonist ivuxolimab. Here the CDR3 reads CASSTQGFTNEKLFF. DNA for the CDR3: TGTGCCAGCAGCACGCAGGGTTTTACTAATGAAAAACTGTTTTTT.